The entry below describes one T cell receptor beta chain. The V end lost 1 base, the J end lost 6 bases, and 14 bases lay between the germline ends. The CDR3 spans 15 residues. CDR1 is LNHNV, CDR2 YYDKDF, per germline (reference sequence). This specimen comes from a study of T cell responses to AZD1222 COVID-19 vaccine. Clones were sequenced by immunoSEQ multiplex PCR, and TCRdb holds only the in-frame ones, with some missing. The sample has about 110,000 clones, about 85% seen once. This material consisted of peripheral blood, taken on day 0 of AZD1222 vaccination. J is TRBJ2-3 and V is TRBV15; TRBD1 might be the D (7 bases). The source is an adult in good health. CDR3 sequence reads: CATSRGGTELDTQYF. The DNA of the CDR3 is TGTGCCACCAGCAGAGGCGGGACAGAGCTGGATACGCAGTATTTT. Combining the CDR3 with reference TRBV15 and TRBJ2-3 gives the whole variable domain DAMVIQNPRYQVTQFGKPVTLSCSQTLNHNVMYWYQQKSSQAPKLLFHYYDKDFNNEADTPDNFQSRRPNTSFCFLDIRSPGLGDTAMYLCATSRGGTELDTQYFGPGTRLTVL.